The 9 T cell receptor beta chains below were found in one sample sequenced in a study of T cell clonality in common variable immunodeficiency. Clones were read by immunoSEQ multiplex PCR, and TCRdb kept only the in-frame ones, dropping some. This sample includes 40,000 to 45,000 clones with no singletons; its ten biggest clones take up about 0.66%. The sequencing input was peripheral blood mononuclear cells. The receptors shown here come from a person aged 18 to 70 in good health.

This clone was counted only a few times. The read comes to an end 3 residues before the CDR3 does, leaving the germline J gene to fill in the end. The rearrangement joins TRBV7-9 to TRBJ1-1; no clear D gene. This CDR3 contains 14 residues. Germline V lookup: CDR1 SEHNR, CDR2 FQNEAQ (reference sequence). Trimming stripped 3 bases from V and 0 bases from J, with 8 bases between. The CDR3 here is CASSFEGMNTEAFF. The sequenced part of the CDR3 DNA is TGTGCCAGCAGCTTCGAGGGTATGAACACTGAA. Full variable domain (outside the CDR3, taken from reference TRBV7-9 and TRBJ1-1): DTGVSQNPRHKITKRGQNVTFRCDPISEHNRLYWYRQTLGQGPEFLTYFQNEAQLEKSRLLSDRFSAERPKGSFSTLEIQRTEQGDSAMYLCASSFEGMNTEAFFGQGTRLTVV.

This clone was detected ten times or more. The CDR3 end lies 3 residues beyond the end of the read and is filled in from the germline J gene. The chain is built from TRBV19 and TRBJ2-1, with D possibly TRBD2 on 6 matching bases. With 4 bases removed from V and 2 bases from J, the gap between germline ends came to 12 bases. The CDR3 covers 15 residues. CDR1 and CDR2 from the germline V gene are LNHDA and SQIVND (reference sequence). CDR3 DNA (partial): TGTGCCAGTAGTACAAGCGGGTTTGCCTACAATGAG. Translation gives CASSTSGFAYNE. The entire CDR3 protein reads CASSTSGFAYNEQFF.

This clone occurred many times. Partial CDR3 DNA: TGTGCCAGCAGCTTAGGACAGATGAATAGCAATCAGCCC. It codes for CASSLGQMNSNQP. The complete CDR3 reads CASSLGQMNSNQPQHF. The V gene is TRBV7-8, the J gene TRBJ1-5; TRBD1 is a possible D gene (5 bases). The read terminates 3 residues before the CDR3 end, so the remaining end is supplied by the germline J gene. This CDR3 has 16 amino acids. Germline CDR1 is SGHVS and CDR2 is FQNEAQ. Trimming removed 1 base from V and 0 bases from J, with 10 bases in between.

This clone was seen ten or more times. Read sequence stops 3 residues before the CDR3 end, and the germline J gene provides the missing end. The chain joins TRBV9 to TRBJ2-1; the match to TRBD2 covers 12 bases. The CDR3 extends over 17 amino acids. V lost 0 bases to trimming and J lost 4 bases; unmatched junction nucleotides: 5. Looked up from germline, CDR1 is SGDLS and CDR2 is YYNGEE. This chain's CDR3 is CASSVGPSGGGYNEQFF. CDR3 DNA (partial): TGTGCCAGCAGCGTAGGGCCTAGCGGGGGGGGATACAATGAG.

This clone was counted ten times or more. The CDR3 reads CASSVMPGSNYGYTF. CDR3 DNA, as far as it was read: TGTGCCAGTAGTGTCATGCCGGGTTCGAACTATGGC. This chain joins TRBV19 and TRBJ1-2; D gene unclear. The read gets to within 3 residues of the CDR3 end, and the germline J gene fills in the rest. Germline V lookup: CDR1 LNHDA, CDR2 SQIVND (reference sequence). This CDR3 has 15 amino acids. V lost 5 bases to trimming and J lost 2 bases, with 15 bases between them. The full variable domain, rest sourced from reference TRBV19 and TRBJ1-2, is DGGITQSPKYLFRKEGQNVTLSCEQNLNHDAMYWYRQDPGQGLRLIYYSQIVNDFQKGDIAEGYSVSREKKESFPLTVTSAQKNPTAFYLCASSVMPGSNYGYTFGSGTRLTVV.

This clone was detected many times. Read data end 3 residues before the CDR3 end; the end is taken from the germline J gene. The chain recombines TRBV12-3 or TRBV12-4 with TRBJ2-7, with TRBD1 matching over 8 bases. The CDR3 covers 15 residues. V gave up 2 bases and J gave up 2 bases; unmatched junction bases: 5. Here the CDR3 reads CASSLQGATTYEQYF. The CDR3 bases that were read are TGTGCCAGCAGTTTACAGGGGGCGACGACCTACGAG.

As for this clone: The read ends 3 residues before the CDR3 terminus; that terminus is restored from the germline J gene. The chain carries TRBV7-9 and TRBJ2-7, with D unclear. Germline CDR1 SEHNR, CDR2 FQNEAQ (reference sequence). V was clipped by 5 bases and J by 6 bases, with 8 bases between them. CDR3 size: 11 residues. The CDR3 is CASSATAEQYF. The sequenced CDR3 bases are TGTGCCAGCAGCGCTACAGCCGAG.

This clone has ten or more counts. Incomplete CDR3 DNA: TGTGCCAGCAGCCTGCGTCGTTCAGATACG. Translating gives CASSLRRSDT. The full CDR3 reads CASSLRRSDTQYF. The rearrangement links TRBV4-2 to TRBJ2-3; D is uncertain. The read terminates 3 residues ahead of where the CDR3 ends, so the germline J gene completes it. The CDR3 consists of 13 residues. The V and J ends lost 4 bases and 4 bases respectively, with 9 bases between them. CDR1 and CDR2 (germline): LGHNA, YNFKEQ.

This clone has a count of ten or more. The sequenced CDR3 bases are TGCAGTGCTAGAGATCCCTTAGGGGCCTCCCAAGAGACC. Protein: CSARDPLGASQET. The entire CDR3 protein is CSARDPLGASQETQYF. This rearrangement joins TRBV20-1 to TRBJ2-5, with D possibly TRBD1 on 5 matching bases. The read comes to an end 3 residues before the CDR3 does, leaving the germline J gene to fill in the end. The length of the CDR3 is 16 residues. Trimming shortened V by 0 bases and J by 1 base, and 15 bases separated the two germline ends. CDR1 DFQATT and CDR2 SNEGSKA come from the germline V gene (reference sequence).